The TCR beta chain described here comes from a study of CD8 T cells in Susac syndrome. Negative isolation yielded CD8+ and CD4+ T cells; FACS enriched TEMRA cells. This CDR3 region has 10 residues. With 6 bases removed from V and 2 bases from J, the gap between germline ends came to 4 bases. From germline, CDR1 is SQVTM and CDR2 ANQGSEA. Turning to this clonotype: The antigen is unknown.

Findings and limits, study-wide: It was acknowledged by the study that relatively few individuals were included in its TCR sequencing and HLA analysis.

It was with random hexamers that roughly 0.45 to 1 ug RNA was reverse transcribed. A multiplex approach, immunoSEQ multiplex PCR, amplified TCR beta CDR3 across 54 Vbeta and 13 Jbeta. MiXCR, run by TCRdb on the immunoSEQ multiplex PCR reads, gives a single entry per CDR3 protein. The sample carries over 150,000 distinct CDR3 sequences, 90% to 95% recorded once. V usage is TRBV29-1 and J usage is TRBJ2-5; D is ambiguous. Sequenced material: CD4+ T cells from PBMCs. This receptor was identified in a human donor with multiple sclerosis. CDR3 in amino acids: CSVYQETQYF. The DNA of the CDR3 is TGCAGCGTCTATCAAGAGACCCAGTACTTC.